This T cell receptor beta chain was profiled in a study of PD-L1 blockade in urothelial cancer (dated by TCRdb to about 2017). Notes on the research overall: Every patient began therapy in about 2014 and was given atezolizumab 1,200 mg intravenously every 3 weeks. Somatic, immune and clinical correlates of response to PD-L1 blockade with atezolizumab in urothelial cancer were the focus of an exploratory multi-omic analysis. About 90% of the roughly 29 patients were identified as males with urothelial cancer of bladder origin, and a prior smoking history was reported by 18 of 29 patients. Pretreatment tumor samples, along with matched peripheral blood collected serially before and after atezolizumab treatment, underwent TCR sequencing. Pretreatment blood TCR-seq was available for nearly 30 patients, at least one posttreatment blood collection was obtained for around 24 patients, and tumor TCR-seq was available for around 24 patients. Several patients reached durable clinical benefit, while fewer than 25 patients did not. A median of about 140,000 T cells and 83,000 or so unique TCRs was obtained from blood samples, and a median clonality of around 0.08 was observed. Progression-free survival longer than 6 months counted as durable clinical benefit, and TCR features were additionally tested against both progression-free and overall survival. In the same patients who had TCR sequencing, pretreatment tumors also underwent whole exome sequencing and RNA sequencing. Blood samples were analyzed at two time points: 3 weeks after treatment start (second dose) and 6 weeks after treatment start. An ECOG performance status of 0 or 1 was recorded for the patients, and 0 to 3 prior chemotherapy regimens had been received by the patients. Overall results and qualifications from the work: Among patients with durable benefit, tumor-associated TCR clones showed greater expansion in peripheral blood 3 weeks after treatment started (n of about 21, p = 0.022). A pretreatment peripheral blood TCR clonality below the median was linked to improved progression-free and overall survival. Small sample size (n ≈ 30) and many exploratory analyses mean the results are intended to be hypothesis-generating.

Spanning cysteine to phenylalanine, the CDR3 consists of 11 amino acids. The kept DNA is CDR3 alone, 33 bases in frame from the first base. In the germline V gene, CDR1 corresponds to MDHEN and CDR2 to SYDVKM. Relative to germline, V is 7 bases shorter and J is 9 bases shorter, with 13 bases between their ends. The cohort comprised 25 to 35 patients with locally advanced or metastatic urothelial carcinoma treated at Memorial Sloan Kettering on a trial protocol. Peripheral blood mononuclear cells were collected pretreatment and during treatment, with between 1 and 8 total time points per patient. The Qiagen DNeasy Blood extraction kit was used to purify genomic DNA from total PBMCs and from tumor samples. PBMCs were collected pretreatment and during treatment, and were isolated and stored as previously described. As regards this clone: Its antigen is currently not known. Base qualities are not at hand, and no much larger clone is one base apart.

Each PCR received spiked-in synthetic TCR analog templates so that absolute template abundance could be estimated from read counts. TCRbeta CDR3 regions were amplified from genomic DNA with bias-controlled V and J gene primers using the immunoSEQ assay. Sequencing of rearranged TCRbeta segments was done at approximately 20X coverage. The study's processing was this. Sequencing errors were corrected by clustering and CDR3s were annotated against IMGT to assign V, D and J genes. Downstream analyses used only productive TCRbeta rearrangements, leaving out any out-of-frame or stop-codon sequences. To compute clonality, Shannon entropy was normalized by the log of the number of unique productive sequences and then subtracted from one. Clones differing between time points or between blood and tumor were identified using Fisher's exact test with Benjamini-Hochberg correction, with an adjusted p below 0.01 applied as the threshold. Drawn from immuneACCESS, this table holds only the in-frame rearrangements with V and J called that TCRdb kept. Clones are partly lost; checked studies trace under half to an unresolved V gene and leave the rest unexplained. That table gives V, J and clone size, and the DNA gave D and trimming. The sample data list some 60,000 clones, and about 86% of these were observed just once. Clones ranked in the top ten supply under 3.5% of the sample.

The clonotype was recovered from a man aged 45-60 years with urothelial cancer. The sample consisted of PBMCs, taken around atezolizumab (anti-PD-L1) treatment. The chain links TRBV28 with TRBJ2-7, with TRBD2 tentatively as D gene (6 bases match). CDR3 sequence: CASTSGEVQYF. The sequenced DNA: TGTGCCAGCACCTCTGGGGAGGTGCAGTACTTC.